This TCR beta chain originates from a study of a mutant IDH1 vaccine in newly diagnosed glioma. On this clone itself: The antigen is unknown.

The CDR3 length is 14 residues. V was shortened by 5 bases and J by 4 bases, with 13 bases between the two germline ends. Germline V gives CDR1 SGHDT, CDR2 YYEEEE. Measured with immunoSEQ multiplex PCR; TCRdb has only the in-frame clones, and not every one. The sample holds approximately 81,000 clones; 85% are singletons and the top ten take 2% to 2.5%. Time point described: week 23, last vaccination. Doses consisted of 300 ug of mutant IDH1 20-mer peptide each, paired with topical imiquimod. The specimen comprised PBMCs, sampled from a glioma patient whose treatment included an IDH1 peptide vaccine. The rearrangement joins TRBV5-6 to TRBJ1-5; a weak D match, TRBD1 (6 bases). This clonotype originated in a man aged 30 to 45 with glioma. Some clones in this sample may be carry-over from other donors' samples. Written as DNA, the CDR3 is TGTGCCAGCAGTAAGACAGGCCAGAATCAGCCCCAGCATTTT. It codes for CASSKTGQNQPQHF.